This record concerns one T cell receptor (beta chain) sequence. What it recognizes is unknown. The CDR3 contains 15 residues. Trimming took 7 bases from V and 3 from J; bases not matched to a gene: 10. Germline loops: CDR1 WSHSY, CDR2 SAAADI. Generated by immunoSEQ multiplex PCR, the TCRdb table keeps only in-frame clones and is missing some. The data hold over 110,000 clones, with approximately 89% observed a single time. The data derive from a study of T cell responses to AZD1222 COVID-19 vaccine. Whole-study context: Combined were second doses at about 4 or about 12 weeks.

General study points: Baseline antibody screening turned up just six seropositive AZD1222 recipients. The donor cohort was predominantly white British with a female majority, and clonal diversity may have been underestimated. Reportedly, nearly half of unique spike TCRs recognized epitopes outside B.1.351/B.1.1.7 mutations.

Material: peripheral blood, obtained on day 0 of AZD1222 vaccination. This clonotype originated in an adult in good health. V and J are TRBV10-2 and TRBJ2-7; TRBD1 matches at 9 bases. The CDR3 region is CASTDPGTGFYEQYF. The CDR3 nucleotides read TGCGCCAGCACCGACCCCGGGACAGGGTTCTACGAGCAGTACTTC.